This T cell receptor (beta chain) was profiled in a study of cytomegalovirus exposure and HLA in healthy donors. Broader study findings: Equally common other TCR beta chains were less clonally expanded than HLA-associated ones, a later analysis found. Indistinguishability led to the exclusion of some V segments, TRBV6-2 and TRBV6-3 included. Immune exposure information comprised only CMV serostatus.

Donors consisted of healthy bone marrow donors. Researchers ran the PCR with 60 Vbeta and 13 Jbeta primers. Profiled with immunoSEQ multiplex PCR; TCRdb holds only in-frame clones, not every one. Among 150,000 to 250,000 clones listed, about four fifths were seen once. Trimming removed 6 bases from V and 1 base from J, with 7 bases in between. Germline assignment: CDR1 SNHLY and CDR2 FYNNEI. The CDR3 length is 13 residues. Comments on this clone: Its target is not known.

This clonotype was obtained from a boy aged 2-9 years in good health and CMV-seronegative. J is TRBJ2-1 and V is TRBV2; D not certain. What was sequenced was PBMCs. The CDR3 DNA sequence: TGTGCCAGCAGAGCCCGGTCCTACAATGAGCAGTTCTTC. Translation gives CASRARSYNEQFF.